Listed below are T cell receptor beta chains from one sample, sequenced in a study of human T cells and chemical hapten exposure. TCRdb called the RACE reads again in MiXCR, with one record for every CDR3 protein. The table includes 55,000 to 80,000 distinct CDR3 sequences, roughly 9.6% detected once. The source was whole blood, collected in connection with sensitization to the hapten diphenylcyclopropenone (DPC). These receptors were collected from a woman aged 30 to 39 with alopecia areata. Some clones in this sample may be carry-over from other donors' samples. Both conserved end residues are part of each CDR3.

TRBV3-1 CASSQGQAGGYTF
TRBV5-5 CASSSDGPQTLGANVLTF
TRBV5-1 CASSLVAATNEQFF
TRBV10-3 CAINDGSGSIGQFF
TRBV11-2 CASSLEARIYGYTF
TRBV28 CATLSTSGSWSYEQYF
TRBV7-2 CASSPDGPGEQYF
TRBV9 CASSVAAATGELFF
TRBV12-3/TRBV12-4 CASSLGIGSGNQPQHF
TRBV28 CASIKGDRGNQPQHF
TRBV10-3 CAISEAIGYNEQFF
TRBV29-1 CSVGTSGNYEQYF
TRBV13 CASSLGGWVGYGYTF
TRBV10-3 CAITSGQTSYGYTF
TRBV4-1 CASSGGLAGVNEQFF
TRBV11-2 CASSLVGAASTDTQYF
TRBV20-1 CSAIGQWSNQPQHF
TRBV29-1 CSVEGAKNIQYF
TRBV20-1 CSALGGVYTGELFF
TRBV28 CASRGLDYEQYF
TRBV10-3 CAISRDRFTDTQYF
TRBV9 CASSVTGLPYNEQFF
TRBV28 CASSRHPEAFF
TRBV11-2 CASSLRRAGEGETQYF
TRBV20-1 CSATYTNTEAFF
TRBV12-3/TRBV12-4 CASSFSEGINQPQHF
TRBV18 CASTKTSGGQETQYF
TRBV18 CASSPQEAGNTGELFF
TRBV6-6 CASSRQTNYGYTF